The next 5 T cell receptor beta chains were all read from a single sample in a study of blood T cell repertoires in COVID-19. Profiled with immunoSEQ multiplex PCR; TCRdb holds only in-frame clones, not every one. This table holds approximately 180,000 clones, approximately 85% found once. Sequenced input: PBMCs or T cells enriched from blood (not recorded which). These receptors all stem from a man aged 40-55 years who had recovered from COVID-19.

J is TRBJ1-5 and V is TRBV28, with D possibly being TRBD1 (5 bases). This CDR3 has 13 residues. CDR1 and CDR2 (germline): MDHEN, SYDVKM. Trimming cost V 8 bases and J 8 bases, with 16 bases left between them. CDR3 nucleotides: TGTGCCAGCGTCCGGGGGAGCAGAGAGCCCCAGCATTTT. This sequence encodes CASVRGSREPQHF.

The CDR3 is CASSPQGAAYEQYF. CDR3 sequence (DNA): TGTGCCAGCAGTCCACAGGGAGCGGCCTACGAGCAGTACTTC. V usage is TRBV2 and J usage is TRBJ2-7, with a weak D call TRBD1 (6 bases). Trimming stripped 5 bases from V and 2 bases from J, with 13 bases between. Looked up from germline, CDR1 is SNHLY and CDR2 is FYNNEI. This CDR3 is built from 14 residues.

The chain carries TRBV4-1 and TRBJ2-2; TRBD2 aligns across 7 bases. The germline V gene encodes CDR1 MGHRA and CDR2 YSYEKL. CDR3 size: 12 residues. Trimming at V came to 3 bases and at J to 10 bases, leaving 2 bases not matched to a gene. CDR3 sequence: CASSHGGEELFF. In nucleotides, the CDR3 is TGCGCCAGCAGCCATGGGGGGGAGGAGCTGTTTTTT.

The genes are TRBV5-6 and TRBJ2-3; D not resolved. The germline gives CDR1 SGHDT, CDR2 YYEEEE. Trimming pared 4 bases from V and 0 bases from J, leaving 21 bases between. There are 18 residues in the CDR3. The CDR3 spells CASSPKAAHTASTDTQYF. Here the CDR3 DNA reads TGTGCCAGCAGCCCCAAGGCAGCTCACACAGCAAGCACAGATACGCAGTATTTT.

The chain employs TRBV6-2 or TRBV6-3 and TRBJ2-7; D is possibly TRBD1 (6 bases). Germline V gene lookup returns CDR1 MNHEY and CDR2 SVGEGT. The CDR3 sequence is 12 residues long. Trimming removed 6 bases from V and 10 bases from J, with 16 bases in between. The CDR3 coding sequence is TGTGCCAGCAGACCTCCAGGGGCCCCCCAGTACTTC. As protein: CASRPPGAPQYF.